This TCR beta chain comes out of a study of blood T cell repertoires in COVID-19. Sequencing was performed with immunoSEQ multiplex PCR; in TCRdb, only in-frame clones are kept and a portion is missing. The profile shows 210,000 or so clones, around four fifths of them singletons. The sequence was collected from a man aged 50 to 60 with active or convalescent COVID-19. Sequencing was done on a sample of peripheral blood.

CDR3 nucleotide sequence: TGTGCCAGCAGCCAAGGGGGGCCCGGCTACACCTTC. It codes for CASSQGGPGYTF. This rearrangement joins TRBV4-2 to TRBJ1-2; D might be TRBD1 (6 bases). Trimming cost V 1 base and J 8 bases, with 8 bases left between them. The CDR3 extends over 12 amino acids. The germline V gene encodes CDR1 LGHNA and CDR2 YNFKEQ.